A single sample gave rise to the 30 T cell receptor beta chains below, sequenced in a study of CD8 T cells in Susac syndrome (dated by TCRdb to between 2018 and 2021). Library preparation was by the immunoSEQ multiplex PCR assay. RNA was extracted using the RNeasy kit, and roughly 0.45 to 1 microgram was reverse transcribed with random hexamers. TCRdb reprocessed the public reads (quality trimming at Q25 with fastp, clone calling with MiXCR) and kept in-frame beta chains. Records with the same CDR3 protein are collapsed into one entry carrying the most frequent genes and DNA. This sample holds about 210,000 distinct CDR3 sequences; 94% were observed only once. Approximately 0.15% of the sample is held by the ten biggest clonotypes. Sequenced sample: CD4+ T cells from PBMCs. These receptors were obtained from a human donor with Susac syndrome.

The rearrangement uses TRBV12-3 or TRBV12-4 and TRBJ1-2, with 8 positions matching TRBD1. The CDR3 totals 13 residues. V dropped 6 bases and J dropped 6; count of bases not matched to a gene: 6. The CDR3 sequence: CASRTTGGHGYTF. In nucleotides, the CDR3 is TGTGCCAGCAGAACTACAGGGGGGCATGGCTACACCTTC.

The chain couples TRBV20-1 to TRBJ1-5; no reliable D call. V was pared by 5 bases and J by 7 bases, with 18 bases between. In germline, CDR1 is DFQATT, CDR2 SNEGSKA (reference sequence). The CDR3 is 14 residues long. The CDR3 DNA sequence: TGCAGTGCTCAAACCGGGCCGCAGGCACAGCCCCAGCATTTT. Translating gives CSAQTGPQAQPQHF.

The chain couples TRBV6-1 to TRBJ1-5; 10 bases align to TRBD1. From germline, CDR1 is MNHNS and CDR2 SASEGT. The CDR3 runs 13 residues. J was trimmed by 6 bases and V by 6 bases; bases with no gene match: 2. The CDR3 nucleotides are TGTGCCAGCAGGACAGGGGGCTCTCAGCCCCAGCATTTT. Amino acids: CASRTGGSQPQHF.

The rearrangement joins TRBV19 to TRBJ2-3, with D possibly being TRBD2 (5 bases). This CDR3 contains 11 residues. V gave up 10 bases and J gave up 5 bases, with 10 bases separating them. The V gene's germline CDR1 is LNHDA and CDR2 SQIVND (reference sequence). CDR3 DNA: TGTGCCACCACAAGCGGAGATACGCAGTATTTT. It yields the protein CATTSGDTQYF.

This sequence joins TRBV28 and TRBJ2-5; no reliable D call. The CDR3 contains 12 residues. Germline V CDR1 and CDR2: MDHEN, SYDVKM. With 7 bases removed from V and 5 bases from J, the gap between germline ends came to 11 bases. CDR3 sequence: CASKLLGETQYF. CDR3 sequence (DNA): TGTGCCAGCAAGCTACTCGGGGAGACCCAGTACTTC. The whole variable domain, remainder taken from reference TRBV28 and TRBJ2-5, is DVKVTQSSRYLVKRTGEKVFLECVQDMDHENMFWYRQDPGLGLRLIYFSYDVKMKEKGDIPEGYSVSREKKERFSLILESASTNQTSMYLCASKLLGETQYFGPGTRLLVL.

J is TRBJ1-2 and V is TRBV9; D is ambiguous. The germline V and J ends were trimmed by 4 bases and 6 bases, with 13 bases remaining between them. The CDR3 sequence is 13 residues long. Looked up from germline, CDR1 is SGDLS and CDR2 is YYNGEE. The CDR3 protein is CASSRVFEDGYTF. Here the CDR3 DNA reads TGTGCCAGCAGCAGGGTTTTCGAAGATGGCTACACCTTC. Full variable domain (rest looked up from reference TRBV9 and TRBJ1-2): DSGVTQTPKHLITATGQRVTLRCSPRSGDLSVYWYQQSLDQGLQFLIQYYNGEERAKGNILERFSAQQFPDLHSELNLSSLELGDSALYFCASSRVFEDGYTFGSGTRLTVV.

The chain employs TRBV7-9 and TRBJ2-1, with D perhaps matching TRBD1 or TRBD2 (6 bases each). The V gene lost 6 bases and the J gene lost 7 bases, with 19 bases spanning the gap. This CDR3 contains 15 residues. Germline loops: CDR1 SEHNR, CDR2 FQNEAQ (reference sequence). The CDR3: CASRSTGGRRNEQFF. The CDR3 DNA is TGTGCCAGCAGATCAACCGGGGGCCGGAGGAATGAGCAGTTCTTC.

The CDR3 region has the DNA TGTGCCAGCAGCCTCCGGGACAGCTCCTACAATGAGCAGTTCTTC. As protein: CASSLRDSSYNEQFF. The chain recombines TRBV3-1 with TRBJ2-1; the match to TRBD1 covers 7 bases. V was pared by 4 bases and J by 0 bases, with 3 bases of the junction left unmatched. The germline V gene encodes CDR1 LGHDT and CDR2 YNNKEL (reference sequence). The CDR3 extends over 15 amino acids.

The chain links TRBV2 to TRBJ2-2, with D possibly being TRBD1 or TRBD2 (5 bases each). V gave up 6 bases and J gave up 1 base, with 6 bases separating them. The CDR3 runs to 13 residues. CDR1 and CDR2 from the germline V gene are SNHLY and FYNNEI. CDR3 nucleotides: TGTGCCAGCAGGGGGGAGAACACCGGGGAGCTGTTTTTT. Translated: CASRGENTGELFF. The entire variable domain, with the rest obtained from reference TRBV2 and TRBJ2-2, is as follows: EPEVTQTPSHQVTQMGQEVILRCVPISNHLYFYWYRQILGQKVEFLVSFYNNEISEKSEIFDDQFSVERPDGSNFTLKIRSTKLEDSAMYFCASRGENTGELFFGEGSRLTVL.

The CDR3 DNA is TGCGCCAGCAGCCAGGGCTTGGGGTTTGGGAACTATGGCTACACCTTC. Translated: CASSQGLGFGNYGYTF. The chain joins TRBV4-3 to TRBJ1-2; D unclear. The CDR3 is 16 amino acids. CDR1 and CDR2 (germline): LGHNA, YSLEER. V was shortened by 3 bases and J by 2 bases, with 16 bases between the two germline ends.

The chain is built from TRBV20-1 and TRBJ2-5; 10 positions match TRBD1. Germline CDR1 is DFQATT and CDR2 is SNEGSKA (reference sequence). Germline trimming cut 5 bases from V and 4 bases from J; bases unmatched to any gene: 7. This CDR3 comprises 14 residues. The CDR3 nucleotides are TGCAGTGCTCCCGCCGGGACAGGGGTAGAGACCCAGTACTTC. Protein sequence: CSAPAGTGVETQYF.

This chain uses TRBV3-1 with TRBJ1-2; unclear D gene. From germline, CDR1 is LGHDT and CDR2 YNNKEL (reference sequence). The V end lost 4 bases, the J end lost 7 bases, and 13 bases lay between the germline ends. The CDR3 is 13 residues long. The DNA of the CDR3 is TGTGCCAGCAGCCTGTATTACGGGGTTGGCTACACCTTC. Protein: CASSLYYGVGYTF.

The chain has TRBV9 and TRBJ2-2, with TRBD2 matching 7 bases. CDR1 is SGDLS, CDR2 YYNGEE, per germline. V was clipped by 2 bases and J by 0 bases; unmatched bases: 10. This CDR3 has 18 amino acids. The CDR3 nucleotides read TGTGCCAGCAGCGTTCGGGGCGGGGGACCCACGAACACCGGGGAGCTGTTTTTT. Encoded protein: CASSVRGGGPTNTGELFF.

This chain joins TRBV9 and TRBJ2-1; perhaps TRBD1 as D (6 bases). Germline CDR1 reads SGDLS; CDR2 reads YYNGEE. The CDR3 is made up of 16 amino acids. The V gene lost 4 bases and the J gene lost 3 bases, with 17 bases spanning the gap. The CDR3 DNA reads TGTGCCAGCAGCCCTCAAAGGACAGCGTTCTACAATGAGCAGTTCTTC. It translates to CASSPQRTAFYNEQFF.

The chain uses TRBV6-5 and TRBJ1-1; D ambiguous. Germline loops: CDR1 MNHEY, CDR2 SVGAGI. The CDR3 has 14 residues. The germline V and J ends were trimmed by 7 bases and 1 base, with 13 bases remaining between them. Written as DNA, the CDR3 is TGTGCCAGCAACGAGCGGATTGCGAACACTGAAGCTTTCTTT. Its translation is CASNERIANTEAFF.

J is TRBJ2-1 and V is TRBV20-1, with TRBD1 identical over 8 bases. CDR3 length equals 14 residues. Germline-derived CDR1 and CDR2 are DFQATT and SNEGSKA (reference sequence). V gave up 7 bases and J gave up 8 bases; unmatched junction bases: 13. The CDR3 sequence is CSGARGQGFYEQFF. CDR3 bases: TGCAGTGGCGCCAGGGGGCAAGGGTTTTATGAGCAGTTCTTC.

This chain joins TRBV19 and TRBJ1-2; no clear D. The CDR3 spans 12 residues. The V and J ends lost 6 bases and 5 bases respectively, with 10 bases between them. Germline V gene data show CDR1 as LNHDA and CDR2 as SQIVND (reference sequence). The CDR3 here is CASSDRRYGYTF. The DNA for the CDR3 is TGTGCCAGTAGCGATCGGCGGTATGGCTACACCTTC. Full variable domain (remainder filled in from reference TRBV19 and TRBJ1-2): DGGITQSPKYLFRKEGQNVTLSCEQNLNHDAMYWYRQDPGQGLRLIYYSQIVNDFQKGDIAEGYSVSREKKESFPLTVTSAQKNPTAFYLCASSDRRYGYTFGSGTRLTVV.

This clonotype is a singleton in its sample. The genes are TRBV5-1 and TRBJ1-2; D is undetermined. The CDR3 consists of 13 residues. V lost 2 bases to trimming and J lost 8 bases, with 13 bases between them. CDR1 and CDR2 from the germline V gene are SGHRS and YFSETQ. CDR3 in amino acids: CASSLSPGEGYTF. CDR3 nucleotides: TGCGCCAGCAGCTTATCCCCCGGGGAAGGCTACACCTTC. The variable domain in full, with the rest retrieved from reference TRBV5-1 and TRBJ1-2, is KAGVTQTPRYLIKTRGQQVTLSCSPISGHRSVSWYQQTPGQGLQFLFEYFSETQRNKGNFPGRFSGRQFSNSRSEMNVSTLELGDSALYLCASSLSPGEGYTFGSGTRLTVV.

The chain couples TRBV28 to TRBJ2-1, with 10 bases identical to TRBD2. This CDR3 is 15 amino acids long. With V trimmed by 5 bases and J by 5 bases, 6 bases remained unmatched. Germline V gene sequence: CDR1 MDHEN, CDR2 SYDVKM. CDR3: CASSSSGGPNNEQFF. CDR3 in DNA: TGTGCCAGCAGTAGTAGCGGGGGGCCTAACAATGAGCAGTTCTTC.

This chain joins TRBV19 and TRBJ1-5; no clear D. The CDR3 contains 14 residues. Trimming removed 5 bases at V and 4 bases at J, with 12 bases between. The V gene's germline CDR1 is LNHDA and CDR2 SQIVND (reference sequence). The CDR3 reads CASSSNSLNQPQHF. As DNA, the CDR3 is TGTGCCAGTAGTTCAAACTCCCTAAATCAGCCCCAGCATTTT.

The gene calls are TRBV3-1 and TRBJ1-1, with D unresolved. The CDR3 has 16 residues. V lost 2 bases to trimming and J lost 2 bases, with 15 bases between them. Germline values: CDR1 LGHDT, CDR2 YNNKEL (reference sequence). The CDR3 DNA reads TGTGCCAGCAGCCAAATACGCGAAACACTCAACACTGAAGCTTTCTTT. Translated: CASSQIRETLNTEAFF.

This chain links TRBV5-1 with TRBJ2-5, with 9 bases fitting TRBD1. The CDR3 is 16 amino acids. Germline lookup yields CDR1 SGHRS and CDR2 YFSETQ. V gave up 3 bases and J gave up 2 bases; unmatched junction bases: 8. The CDR3 loop reads CASSSLGTGRQETQYF. The CDR3 DNA follows: TGCGCCAGCAGCTCGCTCGGGACAGGGAGGCAAGAGACCCAGTACTTC.

The gene calls are TRBV4-3 and TRBJ1-1; D remains unclear. Germline-derived CDR1 and CDR2 are LGHNA and YSLEER. Trimming removed 0 bases from V and 4 bases from J, with 6 bases in between. The CDR3 loop spans 13 amino acids. The CDR3 bases are TGCGCCAGCAGCCAAGATTTGGGCACTGAAGCTTTCTTT. Translating gives CASSQDLGTEAFF.

The J gene is TRBJ2-2, the V gene TRBV20-1; perhaps TRBD1 as D (8 bases). CDR1 is DFQATT and CDR2 is SNEGSKA in the germline V gene (reference sequence). This CDR3 has 15 amino acids. Trimming removed 4 bases from V and 4 bases from J, with 16 bases in between. CDR3 nucleotide sequence: TGCAGTGCTATATACAGGGGGGGAGGCACCGGGGAGCTGTTTTTT. Amino acids: CSAIYRGGGTGELFF.

The chain recombines TRBV12-3 or TRBV12-4 with TRBJ1-2, with D uncertain. The CDR3 loop spans 15 amino acids. V lost 0 bases and J 7 bases, leaving 15 bases between the germline ends. For the CDR3, the DNA is TGTGCCAGCAGTTTAGCGTCGGCAGTGCGTATTGGCTACACCTTC. The encoded protein is CASSLASAVRIGYTF.

This chain joins TRBV6-5 and TRBJ2-6; D is ambiguous. V was pared by 7 bases and J by 0 bases, with 4 bases between. The CDR3 totals 13 residues. CDR1 and CDR2 (germline): MNHEY, SVGAGI. The CDR3 reads CASKRSGANVLTF. As DNA, the CDR3 is TGTGCCAGCAAACGCTCTGGGGCCAACGTCCTGACTTTC.

The chain employs TRBV7-2 and TRBJ1-5; D not resolved. V lost 5 bases and J lost 4, with 12 bases in between. The CDR3 is 14 residues long. Germline V gives CDR1 SGHTA, CDR2 FQGNSA. The CDR3 protein is CASSVRRTNQPQHF. As DNA, the CDR3 is TGTGCCAGCAGCGTTCGAAGGACGAATCAGCCCCAGCATTTT.

The DNA of the CDR3 is TGCAGTGCTAGAGAACTGGGGCAGGGTGAAGCTTTCTTT. Protein product: CSARELGQGEAFF. This chain joins TRBV20-1 and TRBJ1-1; D may be TRBD1 (5 bases). Germline V gene data show CDR1 as DFQATT and CDR2 as SNEGSKA (reference sequence). CDR3 length: 13 residues. V lost 0 bases and J lost 7, with 12 bases in between.

This chain uses TRBV5-1 with TRBJ2-5; the match to TRBD1 covers 7 bases. The J segment lost 4 bases and the V segment lost 0 bases, leaving 9 bases of the junction unmatched. The CDR3 has 16 residues. The germline gives CDR1 SGHRS, CDR2 YFSETQ. CDR3 nucleotide sequence: TGCGCCAGCAGCTTGGGAGTGTTACAGGGGATAGAGACCCAGTACTTC. The encoded protein is CASSLGVLQGIETQYF.

The chain links TRBV6-2 or TRBV6-3 to TRBJ2-7, with 7 bases lining up with TRBD2. The germline V gene has CDR1 MNHEY and CDR2 SVGEGT. The CDR3 is 16 amino acids. With 6 bases clipped from V and 2 bases from J, the junction kept 13 bases outside the gene matches. CDR3 loop: CASRHRSSGTTYEQYF. The DNA for the CDR3 is TGTGCCAGCAGACACCGGTCTAGCGGAACGACCTACGAGCAGTACTTC.